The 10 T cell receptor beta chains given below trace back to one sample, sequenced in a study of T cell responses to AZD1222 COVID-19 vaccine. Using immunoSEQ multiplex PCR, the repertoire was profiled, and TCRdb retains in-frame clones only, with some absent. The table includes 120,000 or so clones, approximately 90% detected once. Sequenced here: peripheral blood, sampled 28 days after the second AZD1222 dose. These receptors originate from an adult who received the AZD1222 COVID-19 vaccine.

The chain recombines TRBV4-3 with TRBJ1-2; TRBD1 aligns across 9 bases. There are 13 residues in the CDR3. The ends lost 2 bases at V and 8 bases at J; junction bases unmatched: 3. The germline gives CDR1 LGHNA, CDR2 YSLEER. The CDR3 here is CASSQTGTGGYTF. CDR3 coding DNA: TGCGCCAGCAGCCAAACCGGGACAGGGGGCTACACCTTC.

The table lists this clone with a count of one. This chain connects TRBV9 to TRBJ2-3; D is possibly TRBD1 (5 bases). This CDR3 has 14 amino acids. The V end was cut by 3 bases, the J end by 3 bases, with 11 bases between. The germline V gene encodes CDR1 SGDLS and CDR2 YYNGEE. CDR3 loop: CASSEGSLTDTQYF. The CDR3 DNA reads TGTGCCAGCAGCGAGGGGTCTTTAACAGATACGCAGTATTTT.

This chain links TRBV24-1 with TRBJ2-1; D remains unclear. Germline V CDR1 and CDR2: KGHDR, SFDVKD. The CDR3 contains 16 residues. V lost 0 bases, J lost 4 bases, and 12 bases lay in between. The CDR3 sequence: CATSDLRQEGYNEQFF. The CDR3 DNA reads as TGTGCCACCAGTGATTTGAGGCAAGAAGGATACAATGAGCAGTTCTTC.

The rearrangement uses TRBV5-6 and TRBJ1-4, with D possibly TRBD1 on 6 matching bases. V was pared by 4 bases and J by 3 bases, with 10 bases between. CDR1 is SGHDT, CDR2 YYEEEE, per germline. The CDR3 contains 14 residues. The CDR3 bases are TGTGCCAGCAGCCCGAGGGGGTCTAATGAAAAACTGTTTTTT. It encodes CASSPRGSNEKLFF.

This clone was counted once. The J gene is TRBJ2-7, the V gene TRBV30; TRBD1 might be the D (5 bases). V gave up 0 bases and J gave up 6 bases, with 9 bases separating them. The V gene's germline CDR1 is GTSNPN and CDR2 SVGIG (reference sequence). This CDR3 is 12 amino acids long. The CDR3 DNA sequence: TGTGCCTGGAGTGTAGGGGTAGGCGAGCAGTACTTC. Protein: CAWSVGVGEQYF.

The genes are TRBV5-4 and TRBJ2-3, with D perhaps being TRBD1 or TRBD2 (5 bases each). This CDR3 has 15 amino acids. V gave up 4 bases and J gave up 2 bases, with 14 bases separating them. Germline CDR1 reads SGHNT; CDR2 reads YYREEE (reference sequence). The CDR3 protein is CASSPPGADTDTQYF. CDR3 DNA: TGTGCCAGCAGCCCCCCCGGGGCGGACACAGATACGCAGTATTTT.

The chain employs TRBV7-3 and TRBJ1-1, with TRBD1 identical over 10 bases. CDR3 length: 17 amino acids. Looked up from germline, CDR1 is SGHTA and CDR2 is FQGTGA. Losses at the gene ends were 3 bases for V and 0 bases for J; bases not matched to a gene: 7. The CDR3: CASSFIGQGVMNTEAFF. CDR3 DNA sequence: TGTGCCAGCAGCTTCATAGGACAGGGGGTAATGAACACTGAAGCTTTCTTT.

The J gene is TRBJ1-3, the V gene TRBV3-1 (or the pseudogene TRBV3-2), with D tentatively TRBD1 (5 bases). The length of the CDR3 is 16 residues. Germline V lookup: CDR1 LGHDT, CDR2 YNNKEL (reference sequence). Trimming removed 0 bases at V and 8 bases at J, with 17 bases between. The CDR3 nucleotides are TGTGCCAGCAGCCAAGATAGGGCAGGGAGTTGGGACACCATATATTTT. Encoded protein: CASSQDRAGSWDTIYF.

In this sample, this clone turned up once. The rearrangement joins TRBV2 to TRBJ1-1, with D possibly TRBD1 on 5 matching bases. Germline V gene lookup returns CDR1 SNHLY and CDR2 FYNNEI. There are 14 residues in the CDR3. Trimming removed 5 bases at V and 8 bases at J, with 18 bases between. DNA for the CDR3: TGTGCCAGCAGTTCGGATGGTGGCAGGGACGAAGCTTTCTTT. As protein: CASSSDGGRDEAFF. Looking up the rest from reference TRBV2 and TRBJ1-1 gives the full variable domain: EPEVTQTPSHQVTQMGQEVILRCVPISNHLYFYWYRQILGQKVEFLVSFYNNEISEKSEIFDDQFSVERPDGSNFTLKIRSTKLEDSAMYFCASSSDGGRDEAFFGQGTRLTVV.

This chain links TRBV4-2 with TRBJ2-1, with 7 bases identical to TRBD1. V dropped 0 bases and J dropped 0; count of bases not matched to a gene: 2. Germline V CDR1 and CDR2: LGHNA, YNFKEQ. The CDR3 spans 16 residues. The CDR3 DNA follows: TGTGCCAGCAGCCAAGAACAGGGGCCCTCCTACAATGAGCAGTTCTTC. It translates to CASSQEQGPSYNEQFF.